This passage covers 29 T cell receptor beta chains from one sample sequenced in a study of cytomegalovirus exposure and HLA in healthy donors. The PCR made use of 60 Vbeta and 13 Jbeta primers. Assay: immunoSEQ multiplex PCR; the TCRdb copy retains only in-frame clones and omits some. Of approximately 180,000 clones listed, 60% to 80% are singletons. Input material: PBMCs. The receptors here all came from a man aged 40-49 years in good health and CMV-seropositive.

The rearrangement uses TRBV6-6 and TRBJ2-1; 13 bases are a match to TRBD2. CDR1 MNHNY and CDR2 SVGAGI come from the germline V gene (reference sequence). Trimming at V came to 6 bases and at J to 15 bases, leaving 11 bases not matched to a gene. The CDR3 length is 14 residues. The CDR3 loop is CASRPGLAGSGLFF. The CDR3 coding sequence is TGTGCCAGCAGGCCGGGACTAGCGGGGTCAGGTCTGTTCTTC.

This clone was observed a single time. Written as DNA, the CDR3 is TGTGCCAGCAGCCCGAGCCTCGCGGGAGCTGGGGATACGCAGTATTTT. It is translated as CASSPSLAGAGDTQYF. V and J are TRBV7-3 and TRBJ2-3; TRBD2 aligns across 7 bases. The CDR3 sequence is 16 residues long. In germline, CDR1 is SGHTA, CDR2 FQGTGA. The J segment lost 6 bases and the V segment lost 5 bases, leaving 14 bases of the junction unmatched.

The chain employs TRBV7-9 and TRBJ2-5; 7 bases agree with TRBD1. With V trimmed by 5 bases and J by 2 bases, 2 bases remained unmatched. This CDR3 has 13 amino acids. Germline V lookup: CDR1 SEHNR, CDR2 FQNEAQ (reference sequence). The CDR3 coding sequence is TGTGCCAGCAGCAGGACAGGTCAAGAGACCCAGTACTTC. Encoded protein: CASSRTGQETQYF. Full variable domain (missing parts from reference TRBV7-9 and TRBJ2-5): DTGVSQNPRHKITKRGQNVTFRCDPISEHNRLYWYRQTLGQGPEFLTYFQNEAQLEKSRLLSDRFSAERPKGSFSTLEIQRTEQGDSAMYLCASSRTGQETQYFGPGTRLLVL.

The J gene is TRBJ2-1, the V gene TRBV29-1; 9 bases are a match to TRBD2. CDR1 and CDR2 (germline): SQVTM, ANQGSEA. Germline trimming cut 1 base from V and 10 bases from J; bases unmatched to any gene: 29. The CDR3 contains 21 residues. CDR3 region: CSVEVSSGLAGYIAQGGEQFF. CDR3 sequence (DNA): TGCAGCGTTGAAGTCTCCTCCGGGCTAGCGGGATATATCGCTCAAGGGGGAGAGCAGTTCTTC.

The chain combines TRBV19 with TRBJ1-4, with D perhaps matching TRBD1 (5 bases). The CDR3 is 14 amino acids. V was cut by 7 bases and J by 7 bases, with 16 bases left in between. Germline-derived CDR1 and CDR2 are LNHDA and SQIVND (reference sequence). The CDR3 DNA is TGTGCCAGTAACCACCTCGCCAGGGCTGAAAAACTGTTTTTT. It specifies CASNHLARAEKLFF.

The V and J genes are TRBV5-1 and TRBJ2-7; TRBD1 agrees at 8 bases. Looked up from germline, CDR1 is SGHRS and CDR2 is YFSETQ. The CDR3 sequence is 15 residues long. With V trimmed by 5 bases and J by 0 bases, 7 bases remained unmatched. In DNA form, the CDR3 reads TGCGCCAGCAGGACCAGGACAGGGACCTCCTACGAGCAGTACTTC. It translates to CASRTRTGTSYEQYF. The variable domain in full, completed from reference TRBV5-1 and TRBJ2-7, reads KAGVTQTPRYLIKTRGQQVTLSCSPISGHRSVSWYQQTPGQGLQFLFEYFSETQRNKGNFPGRFSGRQFSNSRSEMNVSTLELGDSALYLCASRTRTGTSYEQYFGPGTRLTVT.

The chain joins TRBV5-8 to TRBJ1-6; no clear D. Trimming removed 3 bases from V and 6 bases from J, with 10 bases in between. This CDR3 contains 14 residues. Germline CDR1 SGHTS, CDR2 YDEGEE. CDR3 residues: CASSSPGTNSPLHF. The CDR3 coding sequence is TGTGCCAGCAGCTCCCCAGGAACTAATTCACCCCTCCACTTT.

The chain carries TRBV5-1 and TRBJ1-5; D unresolved. V was trimmed by 4 bases and J by 6 bases, leaving 14 bases between them. In germline, CDR1 is SGHRS, CDR2 YFSETQ. This CDR3 is 14 amino acids long. CDR3 coding DNA: TGCGCCAGCAGCCCCGGGGAAGGTTCTCAGCCCCAGCATTTT. Translation: CASSPGEGSQPQHF.

The CDR3 region is CASSPGLAGDTQYF. CDR3 DNA: TGTGCCAGCAGCCCTGGACTAGCAGGAGATACGCAGTATTTT. The V call is TRBV7-3, the J call TRBJ2-3, with 8 positions matching TRBD2. Germline loops: CDR1 SGHTA, CDR2 FQGTGA. J lost 5 bases, V lost 5 bases, and 6 bases had no gene match. The CDR3 loop spans 14 amino acids.

The chain employs TRBV27 and TRBJ2-1, with D maybe TRBD2 (6 bases). This CDR3 has 15 residues. V lost 2 bases and J lost 8, with 16 bases in between. Per germline, CDR1 MNHEY and CDR2 SMNVEV (reference sequence). The CDR3 DNA follows: TGTGCCAGCAGTTTAAGGGACTCCTCTTTCTATGAGCAGTTCTTC. Its protein product is CASSLRDSSFYEQFF.

This chain uses TRBV9 with TRBJ2-2, with TRBD2 matching 12 bases. The junction had 4 bases not matched to a gene; V was cut back by 3 bases and J by 4 bases. CDR3 length equals 16 residues. Germline CDR1 SGDLS, CDR2 YYNGEE. The CDR3 DNA follows: TGTGCCAGCAGCGCCCGGGGACTAGCGGGCACCGGGGAGCTGTTTTTT. Amino acids: CASSARGLAGTGELFF.

The CDR3 reads CASSKVPPAGECTDTQYF. CDR3 sequence (DNA): TGTGCCAGCAGCAAAGTTCCCCCCGCGGGAGAATGCACAGATACGCAGTATTTT. V is TRBV21-1 and J is TRBJ2-3; the listed D gene, TRBD2, was not tested against the DNA. TRBV21-1 is a known pseudogene. The CDR3 totals 18 residues.

The chain combines TRBV5-1 with TRBJ2-1, with D tentatively TRBD2 (6 bases). V lost 4 bases to trimming and J lost 6 bases, with 26 bases between them. CDR1 and CDR2 from the germline V gene are SGHRS and YFSETQ. This CDR3 spans 18 amino acids. The CDR3 spells CASSQTTTGTGFGNEQFF. The DNA of the CDR3 is TGCGCCAGCAGCCAAACGACAACCGGGACTGGGTTCGGCAATGAGCAGTTCTTC.

The rearrangement uses TRBV5-4 and TRBJ2-7; the match to TRBD2 covers 8 bases. Germline V gives CDR1 SGHNT, CDR2 YYREEE (reference sequence). This CDR3 is built from 15 residues. With V trimmed by 4 bases and J by 5 bases, 11 bases remained unmatched. This chain's CDR3 is CASSPGGGLRHEQYF. CDR3 DNA: TGTGCCAGCAGCCCGGGGGGGGGTTTGCGTCACGAGCAGTACTTC.

This clone was counted a few times. The genes are TRBV11-3 and TRBJ2-5; possible D gene TRBD2, 6 bases. The CDR3 loop spans 15 amino acids. Germline CDR1 reads SGHNT; CDR2 reads YENEEA. Trimming left V 5 bases short and J 3 bases short, with 16 bases between. The CDR3 DNA reads as TGTGCCAGCAGCGCCGCGGTGAGGAGGGAAGAGACCCAGTACTTC. It codes for CASSAAVRREETQYF.

The CDR3 DNA sequence: TGTGCCAGCACAGGGAACACCGGGGAGCTGTTTTTT. Protein sequence: CASTGNTGELFF. This chain connects TRBV25-1 to TRBJ2-2; D unresolved. CDR1 is MGHDK, CDR2 SYGVNS, per germline. V lost 7 bases to trimming and J lost 1 base, with 4 bases between them. The CDR3 has 12 amino acids.

This chain links TRBV15 with TRBJ2-3, with TRBD1 matching over 7 bases. Per germline, CDR1 LNHNV and CDR2 YYDKDF (reference sequence). The V segment lost 10 bases and the J segment 1 base; nucleotides outside the gene matches: 8. The CDR3 is 14 amino acids. CDR3 in DNA: TGTGCCATCAACAGGGGCTTGGGCACAGATACGCAGTATTTT. Its translation is CAINRGLGTDTQYF.

The chain joins TRBV19 to TRBJ2-1; TRBD1 is a possible D gene (5 bases). The CDR3 has 13 residues. CDR1 is LNHDA, CDR2 SQIVND, per germline (reference sequence). Deletions cut 9 bases from V and 3 bases from J, with 12 bases between. This chain's CDR3 is CASAGQGYNEQFF. CDR3 bases: TGTGCCAGCGCTGGGCAGGGCTACAATGAGCAGTTCTTC.

This chain links TRBV2 with TRBJ1-2; D gene ambiguous. Germline CDR1 is SNHLY and CDR2 is FYNNEI. Trimming took off 4 bases at V and 3 bases at J, with 9 bases between the two ends. This CDR3 has 13 residues. The CDR3 nucleotides read TGTGCCAGCAGTGTGCACGGAGACTATGGCTACACCTTC. It specifies CASSVHGDYGYTF.

A few counts support this clone. The chain links TRBV11-2 to TRBJ1-1, with 8 bases that match TRBD1. The J segment lost 6 bases and the V segment lost 4 bases, leaving 4 bases of the junction unmatched. Germline CDR1 SGHAT, CDR2 FQNNGV. This CDR3 region has 13 residues. CDR3 in amino acids: CASSSQGEAEAFF. Here the CDR3 DNA reads TGTGCCAGCAGCTCACAGGGGGAGGCTGAAGCTTTCTTT.

This clone appeared a few times. The CDR3: CASGHDRGSWNEQFF. The CDR3 nucleotides read TGCGCCAGCGGCCACGACAGGGGAAGTTGGAATGAGCAGTTCTTC. This sequence joins TRBV5-1 and TRBJ2-1, with TRBD1 identical over 8 bases. Germline V gene sequence: CDR1 SGHRS, CDR2 YFSETQ. J lost 7 bases, V lost 7 bases, and 13 bases had no gene match. CDR3 length: 15 residues.

This sequence joins TRBV30 and TRBJ2-7; D might be TRBD1 (5 bases). The CDR3 sequence is 15 residues long. Germline V CDR1 and CDR2: GTSNPN, SVGIG (reference sequence). Trimming took 3 bases from V and 3 from J, leaving 18 bases between them. DNA of the CDR3: TGTGCCTGGAGCTTCGGACGATCTAGGGGCTACGAGCAGTACTTC. Its translation: CAWSFGRSRGYEQYF.

CDR3: CASRRTEQETQYF. CDR3 DNA: TGTGCCAGCAGACGGACAGAGCAAGAGACCCAGTACTTC. The chain uses TRBV2 and TRBJ2-5, with a tentative D call TRBD1 (6 bases). With 6 bases removed from V and 2 bases from J, the gap between germline ends came to 10 bases. The germline gives CDR1 SNHLY, CDR2 FYNNEI. This CDR3 spans 13 amino acids.

This rearrangement joins TRBV7-3 to TRBJ2-5; D uncertain. CDR3 length: 13 residues. Trimming removed 2 bases from V and 5 bases from J, with 9 bases in between. CDR1 and CDR2 (germline): SGHTA, FQGTGA. CDR3 DNA sequence: TGTGCCAGCAGCTTATCTAGAGAGGAGACCCAGTACTTC. Its protein product is CASSLSREETQYF.

The rearrangement links TRBV2 to TRBJ1-2, with TRBD1 as a possible D gene (6 bases). CDR1 and CDR2 (germline): SNHLY, FYNNEI. Trimming shortened V by 8 bases and J by 1 base, and 14 bases separated the two germline ends. The CDR3 spans 14 residues. CDR3 loop: CASSGRGRNYGYTF. The CDR3 bases are TGTGCCAGCTCGGGGCGGGGGCGTAACTATGGCTACACCTTC.

This rearrangement joins TRBV6-1 to TRBJ2-7, with TRBD2 matching over 14 bases. Germline values: CDR1 MNHNS, CDR2 SASEGT. Trimming at V came to 1 base and at J to 2 bases, leaving 1 base not matched to a gene. The CDR3 contains 16 residues. The CDR3 protein is CASSEEGLAGAYEQYF. CDR3 DNA sequence: TGTGCCAGCAGTGAAGAGGGACTAGCGGGAGCCTACGAGCAGTACTTC.

CDR3 region: CASSETGDTGELFF. CDR3 bases: TGTGCCAGCAGTGAAACAGGGGACACCGGGGAGCTGTTTTTT. The V and J genes are TRBV6-4 and TRBJ2-2; 7 bases map to TRBD1. CDR3 length equals 14 residues. Germline V lookup: CDR1 MRHNA, CDR2 SNTAGT. V gave up 3 bases and J gave up 3 bases; unmatched junction bases: 1.

The chain joins TRBV5-6 to TRBJ2-7; 9 bases agree with TRBD2. CDR3 length: 16 residues. Trimming took 2 bases from V and 6 from J; bases not matched to a gene: 12. Germline values: CDR1 SGHDT, CDR2 YYEEEE. This CDR3 is CASSFIAGVDSGEQYF. CDR3 DNA: TGTGCCAGCAGCTTTATAGCGGGAGTCGATTCGGGCGAGCAGTACTTC.

The chain has TRBV4-2 and TRBJ2-1; TRBD1 agrees at 9 bases. Losses at the gene ends were 3 bases for V and 5 bases for J; bases not matched to a gene: 8. Germline-derived CDR1 and CDR2 are LGHNA and YNFKEQ. The CDR3 totals 16 residues. CDR3 in amino acids: CASSHISGQGDNEQFF. CDR3 nucleotide sequence: TGTGCCAGCAGCCATATCTCGGGACAGGGAGACAATGAGCAGTTCTTC.